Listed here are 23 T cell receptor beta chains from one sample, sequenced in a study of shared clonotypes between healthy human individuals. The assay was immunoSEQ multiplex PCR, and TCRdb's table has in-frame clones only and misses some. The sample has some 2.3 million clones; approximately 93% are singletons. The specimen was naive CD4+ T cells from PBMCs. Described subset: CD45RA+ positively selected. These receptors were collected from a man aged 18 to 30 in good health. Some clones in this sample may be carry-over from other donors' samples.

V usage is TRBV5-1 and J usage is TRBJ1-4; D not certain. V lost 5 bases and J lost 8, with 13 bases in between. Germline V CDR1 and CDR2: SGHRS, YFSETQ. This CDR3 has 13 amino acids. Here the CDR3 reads CASSIEGMEKLFF. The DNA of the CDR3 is TGCGCCAGCAGTATCGAAGGGATGGAAAAACTGTTTTTT.

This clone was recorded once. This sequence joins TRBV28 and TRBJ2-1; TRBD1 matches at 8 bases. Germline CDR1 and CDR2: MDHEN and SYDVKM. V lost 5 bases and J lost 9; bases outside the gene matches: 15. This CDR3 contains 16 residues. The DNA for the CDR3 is TGTGCCAGCAGTCCCACAAGACAGGGGCATGGCGTTGAGCAGTTCTTC. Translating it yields CASSPTRQGHGVEQFF.

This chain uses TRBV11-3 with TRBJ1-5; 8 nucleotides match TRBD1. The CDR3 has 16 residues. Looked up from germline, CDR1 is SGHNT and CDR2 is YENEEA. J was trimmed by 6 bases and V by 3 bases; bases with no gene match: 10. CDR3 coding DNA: TGTGCCAGCAGCTTCAACACAGGGGGGTCGAGTCAGCCCCAGCATTTT. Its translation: CASSFNTGGSSQPQHF.

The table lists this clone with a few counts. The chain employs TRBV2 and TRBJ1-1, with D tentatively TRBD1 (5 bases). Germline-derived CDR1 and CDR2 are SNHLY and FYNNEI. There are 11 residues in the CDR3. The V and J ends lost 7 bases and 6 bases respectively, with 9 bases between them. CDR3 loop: CASNQGSEAFF. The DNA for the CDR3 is TGTGCCAGCAACCAGGGATCTGAAGCTTTCTTT.

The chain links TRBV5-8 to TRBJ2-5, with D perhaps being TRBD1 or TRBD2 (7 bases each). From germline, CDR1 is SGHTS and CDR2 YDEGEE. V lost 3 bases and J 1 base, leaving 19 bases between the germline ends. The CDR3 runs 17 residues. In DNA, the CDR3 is TGTGCCAGCAGCTGGCTCAGGGGGGGCTTCATCCAAGAGACCCAGTACTTC. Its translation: CASSWLRGGFIQETQYF.

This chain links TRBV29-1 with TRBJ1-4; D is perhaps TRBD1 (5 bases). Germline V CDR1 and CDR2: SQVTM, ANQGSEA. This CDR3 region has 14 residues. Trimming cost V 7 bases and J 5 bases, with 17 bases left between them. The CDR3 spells CSGSTPGANEKLFF. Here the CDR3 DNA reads TGCAGCGGCAGCACGCCTGGGGCAAATGAAAAACTGTTTTTT.

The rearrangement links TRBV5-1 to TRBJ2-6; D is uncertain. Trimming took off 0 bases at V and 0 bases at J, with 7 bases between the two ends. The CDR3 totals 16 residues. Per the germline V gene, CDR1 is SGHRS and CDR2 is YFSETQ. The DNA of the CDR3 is TGCGCCAGCAGCTTGGTTCCGGCCTCTGGGGCCAACGTCCTGACTTTC. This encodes CASSLVPASGANVLTF.

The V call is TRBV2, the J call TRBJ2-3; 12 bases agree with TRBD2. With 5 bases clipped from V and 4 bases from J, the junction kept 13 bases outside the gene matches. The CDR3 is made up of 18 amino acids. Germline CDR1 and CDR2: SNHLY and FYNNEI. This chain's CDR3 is CASSRALSSGRAADTQYF. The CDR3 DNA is TGTGCCAGCAGTCGAGCTTTATCTAGCGGGAGGGCCGCAGATACGCAGTATTTT.

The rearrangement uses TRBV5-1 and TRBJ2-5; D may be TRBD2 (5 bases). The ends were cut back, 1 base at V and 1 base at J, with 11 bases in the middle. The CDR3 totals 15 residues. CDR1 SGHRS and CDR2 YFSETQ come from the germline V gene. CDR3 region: CASSLPRGSQETQYF. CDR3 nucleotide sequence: TGCGCCAGCAGCTTGCCCCGGGGTTCCCAAGAGACCCAGTACTTC. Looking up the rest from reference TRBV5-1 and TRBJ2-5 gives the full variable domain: KAGVTQTPRYLIKTRGQQVTLSCSPISGHRSVSWYQQTPGQGLQFLFEYFSETQRNKGNFPGRFSGRQFSNSRSEMNVSTLELGDSALYLCASSLPRGSQETQYFGPGTRLLVL.

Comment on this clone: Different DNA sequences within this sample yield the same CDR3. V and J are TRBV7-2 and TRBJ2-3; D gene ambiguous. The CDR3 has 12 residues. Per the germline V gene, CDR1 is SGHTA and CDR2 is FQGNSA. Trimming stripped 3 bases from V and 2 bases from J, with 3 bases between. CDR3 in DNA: TGTGCCAGCAGCTTTTACACAGATACGCAGTATTTT. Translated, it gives CASSFYTDTQYF.

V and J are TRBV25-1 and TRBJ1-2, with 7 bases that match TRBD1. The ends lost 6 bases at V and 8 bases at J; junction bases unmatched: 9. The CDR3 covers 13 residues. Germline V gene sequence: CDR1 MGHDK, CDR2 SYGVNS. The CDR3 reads CASRLLDRDGYTF. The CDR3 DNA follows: TGTGCCAGCAGACTTCTTGACAGGGACGGCTACACCTTC.

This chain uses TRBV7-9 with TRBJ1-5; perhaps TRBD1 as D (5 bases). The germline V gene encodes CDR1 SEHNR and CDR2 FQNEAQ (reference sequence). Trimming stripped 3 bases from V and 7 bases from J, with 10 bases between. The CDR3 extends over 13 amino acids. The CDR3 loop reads CASSLGGKQPQHF. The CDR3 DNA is TGTGCCAGCAGCTTGGGGGGAAAACAGCCCCAGCATTTT. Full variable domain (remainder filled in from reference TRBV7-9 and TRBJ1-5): DTGVSQNPRHKITKRGQNVTFRCDPISEHNRLYWYRQTLGQGPEFLTYFQNEAQLEKSRLLSDRFSAERPKGSFSTLEIQRTEQGDSAMYLCASSLGGKQPQHFGDGTRLSIL.

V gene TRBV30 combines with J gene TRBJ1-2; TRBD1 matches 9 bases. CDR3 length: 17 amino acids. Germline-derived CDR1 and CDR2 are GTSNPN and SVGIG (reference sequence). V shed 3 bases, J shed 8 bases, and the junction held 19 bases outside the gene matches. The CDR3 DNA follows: TGTGCCTGGAGAAACACGGGGGGGACAGGGACGGTGTACGGCTACACCTTC. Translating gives CAWRNTGGTGTVYGYTF. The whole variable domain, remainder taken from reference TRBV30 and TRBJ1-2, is SQTIHQWPATLVQPVGSPLSLECTVEGTSNPNLYWYRQAAGRGLQLLFYSVGIGQISSEVPQNLSASRPQDRQFILSSKKLLLSDSGFYLCAWRNTGGTGTVYGYTFGSGTRLTVV.

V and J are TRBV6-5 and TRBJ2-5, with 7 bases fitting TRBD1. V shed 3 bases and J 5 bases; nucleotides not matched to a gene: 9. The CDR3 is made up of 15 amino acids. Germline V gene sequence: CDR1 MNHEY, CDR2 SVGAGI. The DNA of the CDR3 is TGTGCCAGCAGTTATGTACAGGGGAGTAGGGAGACCCAGTACTTC. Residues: CASSYVQGSRETQYF.

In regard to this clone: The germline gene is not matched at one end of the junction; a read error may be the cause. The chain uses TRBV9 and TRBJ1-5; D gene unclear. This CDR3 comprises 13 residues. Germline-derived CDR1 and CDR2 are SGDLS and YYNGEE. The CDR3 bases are TGTGCCAGCAGCGTCCGTAGCGATCAGCCCCAGCATTTT. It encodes CASSVRSDQPQHF.

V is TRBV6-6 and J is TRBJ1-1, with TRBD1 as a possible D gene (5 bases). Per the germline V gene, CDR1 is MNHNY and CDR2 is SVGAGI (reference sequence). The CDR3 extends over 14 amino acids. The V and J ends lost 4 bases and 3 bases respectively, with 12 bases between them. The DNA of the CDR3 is TGTGCCAGCAGTTGGAGGGGCATCGACACTGAAGCTTTCTTT. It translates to CASSWRGIDTEAFF.

The CDR3 spells CASRGGQQEQFF. The CDR3 DNA reads TGTGCCAGCAGGGGGGGACAGCAAGAGCAGTTCTTC. V gene TRBV2 combines with J gene TRBJ2-1, with D possibly being TRBD1 (7 bases). The CDR3 has 12 amino acids. With 6 bases removed from V and 10 bases from J, the gap between germline ends came to 13 bases. CDR1 is SNHLY, CDR2 FYNNEI, per germline.

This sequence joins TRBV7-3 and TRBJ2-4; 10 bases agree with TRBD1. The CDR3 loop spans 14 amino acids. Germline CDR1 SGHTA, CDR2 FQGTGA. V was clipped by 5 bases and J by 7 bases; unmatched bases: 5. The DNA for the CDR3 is TGTGCCAGCAGCCGGACAGGGGGTGTGAACATTCAGTACTTC. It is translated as CASSRTGGVNIQYF.

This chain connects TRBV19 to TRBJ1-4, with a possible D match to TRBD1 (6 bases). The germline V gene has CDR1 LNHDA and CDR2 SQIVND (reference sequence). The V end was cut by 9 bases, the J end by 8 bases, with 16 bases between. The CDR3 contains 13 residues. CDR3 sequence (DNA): TGTGCCAGCCAACAGGGCCTGGGCGAAAAACTGTTTTTT. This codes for CASQQGLGEKLFF.

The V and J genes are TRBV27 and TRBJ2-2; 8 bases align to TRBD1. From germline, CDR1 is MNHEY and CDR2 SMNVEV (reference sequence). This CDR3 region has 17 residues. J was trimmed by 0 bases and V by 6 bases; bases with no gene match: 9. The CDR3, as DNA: TGTGCCAGCAGCCACAACCCCAGGGGGCCGAACACCGGGGAGCTGTTTTTT. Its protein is CASSHNPRGPNTGELFF.

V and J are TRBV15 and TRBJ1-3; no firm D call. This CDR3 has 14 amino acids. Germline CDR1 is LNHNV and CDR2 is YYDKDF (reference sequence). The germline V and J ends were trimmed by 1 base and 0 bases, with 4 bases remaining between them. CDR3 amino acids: CATSRVSSGNTIYF. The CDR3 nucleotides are TGTGCCACCAGCAGAGTGAGCTCTGGAAACACCATATATTTT.

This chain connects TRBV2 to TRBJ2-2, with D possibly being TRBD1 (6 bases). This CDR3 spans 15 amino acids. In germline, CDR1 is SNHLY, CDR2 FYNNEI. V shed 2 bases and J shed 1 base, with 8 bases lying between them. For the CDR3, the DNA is TGTGCCAGCAGTGAACAGGGACAGAACACCGGGGAGCTGTTTTTT. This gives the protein CASSEQGQNTGELFF.

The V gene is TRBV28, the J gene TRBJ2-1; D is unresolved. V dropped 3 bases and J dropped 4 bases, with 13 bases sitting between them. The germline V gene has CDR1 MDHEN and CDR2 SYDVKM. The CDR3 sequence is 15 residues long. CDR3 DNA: TGTGCCAGCAGTTTTAGAGATGGGCGATACAATGAGCAGTTCTTC. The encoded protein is CASSFRDGRYNEQFF. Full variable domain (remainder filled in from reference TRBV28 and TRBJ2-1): DVKVTQSSRYLVKRTGEKVFLECVQDMDHENMFWYRQDPGLGLRLIYFSYDVKMKEKGDIPEGYSVSREKKERFSLILESASTNQTSMYLCASSFRDGRYNEQFFGPGTRLTVL.